These T cell receptor beta chains were read from a single sample in a study of shared clonotypes between healthy human individuals. Assay used: immunoSEQ multiplex PCR; TCRdb lists only in-frame clones, some missing. The sample consists of about 2.3 million clones, approximately 95% of them appearing once. The material sequenced was naive CD4+ T cells from PBMCs. These receptors came from a man aged 18 to 30 in good health. Some clones in this sample may be carry-over from other donors' samples. The CDR3 runs from the conserved cysteine through the conserved F or W. D genes are given only for firm matches. Clone size, where shown, is once, few, many, or a class for clones that have expanded.

V: TRBV29-1; D: TRBD2; J: TRBJ2-7; size: .; DNA: TGCAGCGTTTCTACGAGGACTAGCGGATACGAGCAGTACTTC; CDR3: CSVSTRTSGYEQYF
V: TRBV6-1; D: TRBD2; J: TRBJ2-3; size: once; DNA: TGTGCCAGCAGTGGGGGGGCTAGCGGGAGGGTCTTATCTAGCACAGATACGCAGTATTTT; CDR3: CASSGGASGRVLSSTDTQYF
V: TRBV11-2; D: .; J: TRBJ1-1; size: .; DNA: TGTGCCAGCAGCAGAGGGACCCCTTATGAAGCTTTCTTT; CDR3: CASSRGTPYEAFF
V: TRBV27; D: TRBD2; J: TRBJ2-5; size: .; DNA: TGTGCCAGCAGTCTGGGACTAGCGGGAGTAGGCGAGACCCAGTACTTC; CDR3: CASSLGLAGVGETQYF
V: TRBV11-2; D: TRBD2; J: TRBJ2-3; size: .; DNA: TGTGCCAGCAGCCCAAGGCGGGGGATTATCACAGATACGCAGTATTTT; CDR3: CASSPRRGIITDTQYF
V: TRBV6-6; D: .; J: TRBJ2-2; size: .; DNA: TGTGCCAGCAGAGCAGGGACCGGGGAGCTGTTTTTT; CDR3: CASRAGTGELFF
V: TRBV9; D: .; J: TRBJ2-1; size: .; DNA: TGTGCCAGCAGCGTAGGACGGGCGCCGGGACACCAGGAAAACAATGAGCAGTTCTTC; CDR3: CASSVGRAPGHQENNEQFF
V: TRBV7-9; D: TRBD2; J: TRBJ2-7; size: .; DNA: TGTGCCAGCAGCTTAGGAGCGGGAGTCGGCGACGAGCAGTACTTC; CDR3: CASSLGAGVGDEQYF
V: TRBV30; D: .; J: TRBJ1-1; size: .; DNA: TGTGCCTGGAGTGTATGGGGGGGAACTGAAGCTTTCTTT; CDR3: CAWSVWGGTEAFF
V: TRBV2; D: TRBD2; J: TRBJ2-7; size: .; DNA: TGTGCCAGCAGCCGGACTAGCGGGAGGCCGTACTTC; CDR3: CASSRTSGRPYF
V: TRBV11-1; D: .; J: TRBJ1-1; size: .; DNA: TGTGCCAGCAGCATCGGACTACAAGACACTGAAGCTTTCTTT; CDR3: CASSIGLQDTEAFF
V: TRBV28; D: .; J: TRBJ2-7; size: .; DNA: TGTGCCAGCAGTTCGGATTCCTACGAGCAGTACTTC; CDR3: CASSSDSYEQYF
V: TRBV5-1; D: TRBD1; J: TRBJ2-5; size: .; DNA: TGCGCCAGCAGAACCGGGACAGGTGAAGAGACCCAGTACTTC; CDR3: CASRTGTGEETQYF
V: TRBV18; D: .; J: TRBJ1-1; size: .; DNA: TGTGCCAGCTCACCCCCGGCGGGGGTGAACACTGAAGCTTTCTTT; CDR3: CASSPPAGVNTEAFF
V: TRBV29-1; D: .; J: TRBJ2-7; size: .; DNA: TGCAGCGTTGCGGTCGGTCCCTACGAGCAGTACTTC; CDR3: CSVAVGPYEQYF
V: TRBV11-2; D: TRBD2; J: TRBJ2-5; size: .; DNA: TGTGCCAGCAGCCCAGTAGCGGGACACGGCCTGGAGACCCAGTACTTC; CDR3: CASSPVAGHGLETQYF
V: TRBV7-9; D: .; J: TRBJ2-2; size: .; DNA: TGTGCCCTCGGTTCCTTGGGGAGTGAGGTAGCCGGGGAGCTGTTTTTT; CDR3: CALGSLGSEVAGELFF
V: TRBV5-4; D: .; J: TRBJ2-1; size: .; DNA: TGTGCCAGCAGCTTGGGGGCGGGACCCTACAATGAGCAGTTCTTC; CDR3: CASSLGAGPYNEQFF
V: TRBV6-1; D: TRBD2; J: TRBJ2-5; size: .; DNA: TGTGCCAGTGGTGGGCAGGGACTAATGGGGACCCAGTACTTC; CDR3: CASGGQGLMGTQYF
V: TRBV7-9; D: .; J: TRBJ1-5; size: .; DNA: TGTGCCAGCAGCTTAGAGTTCAGCCCCACTAGCAATCAGCCCCAGCATTTT; CDR3: CASSLEFSPTSNQPQHF
V: TRBV10-3; D: TRBD1; J: TRBJ2-7; size: .; DNA: TGTGCCATCAGGGGGACAGGGAGCTCCTACGAGCAGTACTTC; CDR3: CAIRGTGSSYEQYF
V: TRBV5-1; D: TRBD2; J: TRBJ2-7; size: .; DNA: TGCGCCAGCAGTTACGGGGGGCTAGCGGGAACCTACGAGCAGTACTTC; CDR3: CASSYGGLAGTYEQYF
V: TRBV27; D: TRBD2; J: TRBJ2-1; size: .; DNA: TGTGCCAGCAGTTTCGCTAGCGGGAGCTATGAGCAGTTCTTC; CDR3: CASSFASGSYEQFF
V: TRBV5-3; D: TRBD1; J: TRBJ1-2; size: .; DNA: TGTGCCAGAAAGCTCGACAGGGGATGCGGCTACACCTTC; CDR3: CARKLDRGCGYTF
V: TRBV7-3; D: .; J: TRBJ2-7; size: .; DNA: TGTGCCAGCAGCTCGGGCGCCGTTCCCTACGAGCAGTACTTC; CDR3: CASSSGAVPYEQYF
V: TRBV11-2; D: TRBD1; J: TRBJ2-2; size: .; DNA: TGTGCCAGCAGCGCACCGGGACAGGGTATCACCGGGGAGCTGTTTTTT; CDR3: CASSAPGQGITGELFF
V: TRBV30; D: .; J: TRBJ1-3; size: once; DNA: TGTGCCTGGAGTGCCAGGTCCTCTGGAAACACCATATATTTT; CDR3: CAWSARSSGNTIYF
V: TRBV7-2; D: TRBD1; J: TRBJ1-2; size: .; DNA: TGTGCCAGCAGCCATCCACAGGGGAACTATGGCTACACCTTC; CDR3: CASSHPQGNYGYTF
V: TRBV5-6; D: .; J: TRBJ1-1; size: few; DNA: TGTGCCAGCAGCTTGCTACACACTGAAGCTTTCTTT; CDR3: CASSLLHTEAFF
V: TRBV7-7; D: .; J: TRBJ2-1; size: .; DNA: TGTGCCAGCAGCTTAGCGCCTAGCCTCTCCTACAATGAGCAGTTCTTC; CDR3: CASSLAPSLSYNEQFF
V: TRBV28; D: .; J: TRBJ2-7; size: .; DNA: TGTGCCAGCAGTGCAAGTCCGACAGGACCATCTTCCTACGAGCAGTACTTC; CDR3: CASSASPTGPSSYEQYF
V: TRBV27; D: .; J: TRBJ1-4; size: .; DNA: TGTGCCAGCGGATCTTACGGCGGTAATGAAAAACTGTTTTTT; CDR3: CASGSYGGNEKLFF
V: TRBV19; D: TRBD1; J: TRBJ2-4; size: .; DNA: TGTGCCAGTAGTATCGAGGGACAGGGGGCGAAGAGGGCCAAAAACATTCAGTACTTC; CDR3: CASSIEGQGAKRAKNIQYF
V: TRBV5-1; D: TRBD2; J: TRBJ2-3; size: .; DNA: TGCGCCAGCAGCTGGACTAGCTATGGCACAGATACGCAGTATTTT; CDR3: CASSWTSYGTDTQYF
V: TRBV5-6; D: .; J: TRBJ2-7; size: .; DNA: TGTGCCAGCAGCTTGATGGAAACCTACGAGCAGTACTTC; CDR3: CASSLMETYEQYF
V: TRBV27; D: .; J: TRBJ1-2; size: .; DNA: TGTGCCAGCAGTCACCGTGGGACGGTCGGTGGCTACACCTTC; CDR3: CASSHRGTVGGYTF
V: TRBV28; D: TRBD1; J: TRBJ2-4; size: .; DNA: TGTGCCAGCATTGATACAGGGGTTAACATTCAGTACTTC; CDR3: CASIDTGVNIQYF
V: TRBV28; D: .; J: TRBJ1-5; size: .; DNA: TGTGCCAGCAGTTTCGGGAGAGGGACATCCCATCAGCCCCAGCATTTT; CDR3: CASSFGRGTSHQPQHF
V: TRBV2; D: .; J: TRBJ1-1; size: .; DNA: TGTGCCAGCCAGAACAGCGGGTCGGGAGAAGCTTTCTTT; CDR3: CASQNSGSGEAFF